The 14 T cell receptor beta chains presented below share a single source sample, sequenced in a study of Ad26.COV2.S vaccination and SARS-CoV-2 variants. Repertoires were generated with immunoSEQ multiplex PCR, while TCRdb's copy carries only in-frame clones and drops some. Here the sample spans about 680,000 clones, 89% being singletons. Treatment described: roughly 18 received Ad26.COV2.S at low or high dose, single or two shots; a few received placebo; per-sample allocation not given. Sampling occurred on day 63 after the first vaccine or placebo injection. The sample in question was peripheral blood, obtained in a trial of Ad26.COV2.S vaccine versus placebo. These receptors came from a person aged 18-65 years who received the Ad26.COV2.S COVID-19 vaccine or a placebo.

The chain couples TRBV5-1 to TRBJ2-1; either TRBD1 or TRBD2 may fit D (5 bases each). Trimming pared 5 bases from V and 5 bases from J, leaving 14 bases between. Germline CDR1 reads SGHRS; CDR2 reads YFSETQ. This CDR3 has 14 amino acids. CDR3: CASRRDPSNNEQFF. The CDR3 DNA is TGCGCCAGCAGAAGGGACCCCAGCAACAATGAGCAGTTCTTC. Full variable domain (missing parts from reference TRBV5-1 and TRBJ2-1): KAGVTQTPRYLIKTRGQQVTLSCSPISGHRSVSWYQQTPGQGLQFLFEYFSETQRNKGNFPGRFSGRQFSNSRSEMNVSTLELGDSALYLCASRRDPSNNEQFFGPGTRLTVL.

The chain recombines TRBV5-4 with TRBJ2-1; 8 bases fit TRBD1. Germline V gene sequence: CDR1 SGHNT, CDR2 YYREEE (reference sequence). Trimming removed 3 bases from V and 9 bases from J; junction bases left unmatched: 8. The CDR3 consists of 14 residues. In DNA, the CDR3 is TGTGCCAGCAGCTCACAGGGGGGCGTCGGTGAGCAGTTCTTC. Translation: CASSSQGGVGEQFF.

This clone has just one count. The CDR3 protein is CSASSSWSGNTIYF. CDR3 bases: TGCAGTGCTAGTTCCAGTTGGTCTGGAAACACCATATATTTT. The chain uses TRBV20-1 and TRBJ1-3; D is unclear. V was clipped by 3 bases and J by 1 base, with 10 bases between them. The CDR3 consists of 14 residues. Germline V gene lookup returns CDR1 DFQATT and CDR2 SNEGSKA (reference sequence).

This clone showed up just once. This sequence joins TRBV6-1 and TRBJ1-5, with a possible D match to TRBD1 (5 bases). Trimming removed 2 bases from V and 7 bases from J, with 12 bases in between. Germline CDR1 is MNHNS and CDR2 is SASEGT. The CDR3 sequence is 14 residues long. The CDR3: CASSEFHWGQPQHF. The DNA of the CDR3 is TGTGCCAGCAGTGAATTCCACTGGGGCCAGCCCCAGCATTTT.

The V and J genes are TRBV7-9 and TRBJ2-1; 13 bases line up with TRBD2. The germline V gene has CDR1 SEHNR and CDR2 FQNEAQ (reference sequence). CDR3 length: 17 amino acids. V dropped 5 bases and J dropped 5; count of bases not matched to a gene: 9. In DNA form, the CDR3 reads TGTGCCAGCAGCCGGACTAGCGGGAGAGGCTCAGACAATGAGCAGTTCTTC. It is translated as CASSRTSGRGSDNEQFF. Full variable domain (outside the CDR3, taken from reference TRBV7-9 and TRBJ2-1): DTGVSQNPRHKITKRGQNVTFRCDPISEHNRLYWYRQTLGQGPEFLTYFQNEAQLEKSRLLSDRFSAERPKGSFSTLEIQRTEQGDSAMYLCASSRTSGRGSDNEQFFGPGTRLTVL.

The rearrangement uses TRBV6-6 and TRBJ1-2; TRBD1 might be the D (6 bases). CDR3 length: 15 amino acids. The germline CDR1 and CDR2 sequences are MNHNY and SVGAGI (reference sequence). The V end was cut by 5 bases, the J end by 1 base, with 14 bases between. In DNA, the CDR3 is TGTGCCAGCAGTACCGGACAGATCTTTAACTATGGCTACACCTTC. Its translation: CASSTGQIFNYGYTF.

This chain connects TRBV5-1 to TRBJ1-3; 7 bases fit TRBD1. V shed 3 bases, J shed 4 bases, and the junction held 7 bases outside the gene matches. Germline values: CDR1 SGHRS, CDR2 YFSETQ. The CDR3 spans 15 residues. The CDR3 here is CASSWGPGQGNTIYF. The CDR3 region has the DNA TGCGCCAGCAGCTGGGGGCCGGGACAGGGAAACACCATATATTTT.

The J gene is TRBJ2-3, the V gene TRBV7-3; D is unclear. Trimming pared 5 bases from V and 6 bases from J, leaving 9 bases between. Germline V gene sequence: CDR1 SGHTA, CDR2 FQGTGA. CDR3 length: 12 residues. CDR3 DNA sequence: TGTGCCAGCAGCGAATTCGGCGATACGCAGTATTTT. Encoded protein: CASSEFGDTQYF.

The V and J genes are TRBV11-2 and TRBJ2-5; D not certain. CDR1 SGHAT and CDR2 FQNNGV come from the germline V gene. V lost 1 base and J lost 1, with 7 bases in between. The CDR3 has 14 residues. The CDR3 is CASSLVGFQETQYF. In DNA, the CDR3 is TGTGCCAGCAGCTTAGTAGGGTTCCAAGAGACCCAGTACTTC.

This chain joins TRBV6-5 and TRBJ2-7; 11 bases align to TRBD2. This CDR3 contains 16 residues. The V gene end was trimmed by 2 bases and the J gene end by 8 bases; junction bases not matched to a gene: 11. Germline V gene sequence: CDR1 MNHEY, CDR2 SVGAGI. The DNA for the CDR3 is TGTGCCAGCAGTTACGGTAGCGGGAGGGCCGGGTGGAAGCAGTACTTC. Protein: CASSYGSGRAGWKQYF.

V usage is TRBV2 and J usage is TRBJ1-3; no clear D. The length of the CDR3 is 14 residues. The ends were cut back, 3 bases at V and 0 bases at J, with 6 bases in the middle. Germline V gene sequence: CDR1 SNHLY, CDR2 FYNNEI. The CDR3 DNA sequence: TGTGCCAGCAGTGAGGGGAGCTCTGGAAACACCATATATTTT. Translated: CASSEGSSGNTIYF.

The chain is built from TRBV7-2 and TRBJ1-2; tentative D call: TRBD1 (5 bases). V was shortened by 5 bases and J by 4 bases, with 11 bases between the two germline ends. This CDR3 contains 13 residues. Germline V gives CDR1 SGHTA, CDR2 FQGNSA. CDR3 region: CASSPGGSYGYTF. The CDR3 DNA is TGTGCCAGCAGCCCCGGGGGAAGCTATGGCTACACCTTC. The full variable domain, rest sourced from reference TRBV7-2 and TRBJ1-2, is GAGVSQSPSNKVTEKGKDVELRCDPISGHTALYWYRQSLGQGLEFLIYFQGNSAPDKSGLPSDRFSAERTGGSVSTLTIQRTQQEDSAVYLCASSPGGSYGYTFGSGTRLTVV.

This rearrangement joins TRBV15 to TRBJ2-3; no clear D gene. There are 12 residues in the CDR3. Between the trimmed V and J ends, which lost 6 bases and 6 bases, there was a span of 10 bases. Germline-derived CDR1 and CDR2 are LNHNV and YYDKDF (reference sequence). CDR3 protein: CATRPVGDTQYF. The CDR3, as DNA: TGTGCCACCAGGCCTGTTGGGGATACGCAGTATTTT.

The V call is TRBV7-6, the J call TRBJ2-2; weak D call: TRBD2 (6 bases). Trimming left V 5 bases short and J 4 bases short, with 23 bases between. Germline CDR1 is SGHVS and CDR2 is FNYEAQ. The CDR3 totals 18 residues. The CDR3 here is CASSVVLLQGGVTGELFF. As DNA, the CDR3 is TGTGCCAGCAGCGTTGTTTTATTGCAGGGAGGCGTCACCGGGGAGCTGTTTTTT.